The rows below give T cell receptor beta chains drawn from one sample of a study of T cells in Graves' hyperthyroidism and ophthalmopathy. TCRdb reanalysed the multiplex PCR reads using MiXCR and keeps one entry per CDR3 protein. The sample comprises roughly 840,000 distinct CDR3 sequences, 35% to 45% of which are singletons, and 8% to 9% rests with the top ten. Material for sequencing was blood. The source is a man aged 18 to 30 with Graves' hyperthyroidism. Both conserved end residues are part of each CDR3.

J,V,CDR3
TRBJ2-7,TRBV7-9,CASSLLAGLSYEQYF
TRBJ1-3,TRBV19,CASRPNTGSGNTIYF
TRBJ2-7,TRBV2,CASIGGSPSSYEQYF
TRBJ2-7,TRBV7-2,CASSPRTGDGQYF
TRBJ1-1,TRBV5-1,CASSFGAGTVLEAFF
TRBJ2-7,TRBV13,CASSFWRARGEQYF
TRBJ1-2,TRBV12-3/TRBV12-4,CASSLGTPRGYTF
TRBJ2-7,TRBV19,CASSIVGRAYEQYF
TRBJ2-7,TRBV19,CASSITAGGLYEQYF
TRBJ1-4,TRBV15,CATSPKGTGVEKLFF
TRBJ1-5,TRBV5-8,CASSLVPGEQPQHF
TRBJ1-5,TRBV10-3,CASSQQGRSNQPQHF
TRBJ1-1,TRBV20-1,CSARRGSMNTEAFF
TRBJ1-1,TRBV15,CATSRGDRANTEAFF
TRBJ2-5,TRBV7-8,CASSPPGLAQETQYF
TRBJ1-1,TRBV12-3/TRBV12-4,CASNSRGDTEAFF
TRBJ2-5,TRBV20-1,CSANRDSQETQYF
TRBJ1-2,TRBV12-3/TRBV12-4,CASSTGDQYGYTF
TRBJ1-1,TRBV10-1,CASSASTGTEAFF
TRBJ1-5,TRBV20-1,CSASSGGTGSQPQHF
TRBJ1-3,TRBV20-1,CSARAPGGGNTIYF
TRBJ2-5,TRBV24-1,CATSDGGHQETQYF
TRBJ1-5,TRBV19,CASSGVGDRDSNQPQHF
TRBJ1-1,TRBV7-6,CASSFTGIEAFF
TRBJ1-1,TRBV19,CARENRVKTEAFF
TRBJ1-5,TRBV4-2,CASSLEEGSGNQPQHF
TRBJ2-7,TRBV7-6,CASSPGGQGYHEQYF
TRBJ2-5,TRBV14,CASSQEDVVETQYF
TRBJ2-2,TRBV7-9,CASSPRDLPGELFF
TRBJ1-5,TRBV19,CASSFGFSNQPQHF
TRBJ2-7,TRBV7-8,CASSAAENSPREPYF
TRBJ1-1,TRBV29-1,CSVGTNTEAFF
TRBJ2-5,TRBV13,CASSLPGQGASETQYF
TRBJ2-5,TRBV2,CASSEMRPEGSQYF
TRBJ2-7,TRBV5-1,CASSRRDPDGEQYF
TRBJ2-7,TRBV25-1,CASVEGTGDRDEQYF
TRBJ1-5,TRBV6-6,CASSLAGGADQPQHF
TRBJ1-4,TRBV20-1,CSALDGATNEKLFF
TRBJ2-7,TRBV2,CASRTSRTSYEQYF
TRBJ2-5,TRBV7-9,CASSRRRGETQYF
TRBJ1-5,TRBV9,CASSIKIGGHQPQHF
TRBJ2-5,TRBV11-2,CASSLDGPETQYF
TRBJ2-2,TRBV7-3,CASSPAGTSGTGELFF
TRBJ1-2,TRBV2,CASSGGGEVGYTF
TRBJ2-2,TRBV7-3,CASSPGTSGTGELFF
TRBJ2-3,TRBV7-2,CASSLAGLTQYF
TRBJ2-7,TRBV29-1,CSVELAGGHF